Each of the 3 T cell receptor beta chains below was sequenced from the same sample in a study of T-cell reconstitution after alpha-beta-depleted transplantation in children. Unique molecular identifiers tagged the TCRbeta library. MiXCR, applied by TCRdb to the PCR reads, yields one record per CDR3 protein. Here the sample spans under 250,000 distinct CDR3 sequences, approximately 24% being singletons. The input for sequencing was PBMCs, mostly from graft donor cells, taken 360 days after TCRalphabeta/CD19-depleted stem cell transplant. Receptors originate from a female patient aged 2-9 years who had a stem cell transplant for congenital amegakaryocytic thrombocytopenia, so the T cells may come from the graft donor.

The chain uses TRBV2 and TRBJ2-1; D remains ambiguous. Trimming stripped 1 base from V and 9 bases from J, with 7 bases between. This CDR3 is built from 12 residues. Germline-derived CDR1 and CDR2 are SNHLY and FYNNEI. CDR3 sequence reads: CASSEVRFEQFF. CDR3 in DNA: TGTGCCAGCAGTGAAGTCCGGTTTGAGCAGTTCTTC. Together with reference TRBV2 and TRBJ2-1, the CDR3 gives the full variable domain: EPEVTQTPSHQVTQMGQEVILRCVPISNHLYFYWYRQILGQKVEFLVSFYNNEISEKSEIFDDQFSVERPDGSNFTLKIRSTKLEDSAMYFCASSEVRFEQFFGPGTRLTVL.

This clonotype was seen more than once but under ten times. The DNA of the CDR3 is TGCAGTGCTAGAGAGTCCGGACACTATGGCTACACCTTC. Protein: CSARESGHYGYTF. The V call is TRBV20-1, the J call TRBJ1-2; D unclear. The CDR3 length is 13 residues. V was clipped by 0 bases and J by 3 bases, with 8 bases between them. Germline V CDR1 and CDR2: DFQATT, SNEGSKA (reference sequence).

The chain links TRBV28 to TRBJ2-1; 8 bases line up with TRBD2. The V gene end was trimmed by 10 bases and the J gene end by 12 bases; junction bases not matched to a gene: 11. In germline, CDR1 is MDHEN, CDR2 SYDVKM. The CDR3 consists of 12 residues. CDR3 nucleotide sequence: TGTGCCACTGATCTAAATAGCGGGACGCAGTTCTTC. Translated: CATDLNSGTQFF.